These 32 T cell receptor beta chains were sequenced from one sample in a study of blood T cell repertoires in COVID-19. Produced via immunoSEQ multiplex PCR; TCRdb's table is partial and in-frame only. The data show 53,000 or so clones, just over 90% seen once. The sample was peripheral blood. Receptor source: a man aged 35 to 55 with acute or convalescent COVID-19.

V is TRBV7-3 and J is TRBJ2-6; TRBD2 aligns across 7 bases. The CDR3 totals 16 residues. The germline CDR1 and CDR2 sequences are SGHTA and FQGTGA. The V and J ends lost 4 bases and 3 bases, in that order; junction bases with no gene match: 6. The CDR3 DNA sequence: TGTGCCAGCAGCTCGGTCGGCGGGAGTGGGGCCAACGTCCTGACTTTC. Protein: CASSSVGGSGANVLTF.

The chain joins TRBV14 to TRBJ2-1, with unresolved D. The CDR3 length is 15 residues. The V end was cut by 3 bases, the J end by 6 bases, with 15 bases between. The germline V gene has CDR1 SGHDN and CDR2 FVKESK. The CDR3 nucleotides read TGTGCCAGCAGCCACTCACTTGCGGCGATCAATGAGCAGTTCTTC. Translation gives CASSHSLAAINEQFF.

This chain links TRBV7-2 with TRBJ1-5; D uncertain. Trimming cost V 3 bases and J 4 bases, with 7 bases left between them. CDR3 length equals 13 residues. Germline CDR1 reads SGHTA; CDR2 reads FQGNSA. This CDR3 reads CASSLVGNQPQHF. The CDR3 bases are TGTGCCAGCAGCTTGGTCGGGAATCAGCCCCAGCATTTT.

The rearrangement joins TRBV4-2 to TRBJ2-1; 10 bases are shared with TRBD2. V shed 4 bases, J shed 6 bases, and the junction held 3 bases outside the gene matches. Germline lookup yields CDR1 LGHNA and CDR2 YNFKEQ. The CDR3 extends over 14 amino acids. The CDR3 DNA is TGTGCCAGCAGCCCAGCGGGAGGGCCCAATGAGCAGTTCTTC. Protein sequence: CASSPAGGPNEQFF.

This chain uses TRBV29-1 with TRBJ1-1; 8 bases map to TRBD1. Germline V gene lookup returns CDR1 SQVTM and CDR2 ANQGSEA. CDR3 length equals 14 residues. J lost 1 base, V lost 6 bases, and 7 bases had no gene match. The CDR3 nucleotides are TGCAGCGTAGCAGGGGGCGCGGGGAACACTGAAGCTTTCTTT. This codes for CSVAGGAGNTEAFF.

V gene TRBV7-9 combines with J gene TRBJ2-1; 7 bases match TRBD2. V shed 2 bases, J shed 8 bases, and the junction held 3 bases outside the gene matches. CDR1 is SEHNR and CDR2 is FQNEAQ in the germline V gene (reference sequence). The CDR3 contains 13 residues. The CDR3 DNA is TGTGCCAGCAGCTTACGGGGAGGGGATGAGCAGTTCTTC. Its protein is CASSLRGGDEQFF.

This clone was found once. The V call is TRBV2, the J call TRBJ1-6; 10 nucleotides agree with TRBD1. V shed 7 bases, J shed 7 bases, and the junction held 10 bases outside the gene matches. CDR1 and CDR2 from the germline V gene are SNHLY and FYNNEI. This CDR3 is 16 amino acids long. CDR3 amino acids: CASTDGPGQGNSPLHF. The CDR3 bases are TGTGCCAGCACGGACGGACCGGGACAGGGGAATTCACCCCTCCACTTT.

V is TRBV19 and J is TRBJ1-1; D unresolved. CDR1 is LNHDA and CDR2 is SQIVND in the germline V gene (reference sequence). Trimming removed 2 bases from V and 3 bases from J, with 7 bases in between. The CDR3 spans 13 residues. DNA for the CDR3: TGTGCCAGTAGTATAAGGCGGGACACTGAAGCTTTCTTT. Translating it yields CASSIRRDTEAFF.

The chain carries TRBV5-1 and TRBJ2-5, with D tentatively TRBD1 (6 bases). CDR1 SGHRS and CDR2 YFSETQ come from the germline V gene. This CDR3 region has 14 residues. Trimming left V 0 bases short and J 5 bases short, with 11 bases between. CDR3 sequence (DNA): TGCGCCAGCAGCTTGGAAACAGGGCAGGAGACCCAGTACTTC. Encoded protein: CASSLETGQETQYF.

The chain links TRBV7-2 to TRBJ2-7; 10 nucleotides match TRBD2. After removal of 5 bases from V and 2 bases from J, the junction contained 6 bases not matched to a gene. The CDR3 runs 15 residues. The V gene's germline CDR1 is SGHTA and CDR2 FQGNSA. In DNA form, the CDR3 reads TGTGCCAGCAGCCTACCCACTAGCGGGGCCTACGAGCAGTACTTC. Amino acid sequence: CASSLPTSGAYEQYF.

This chain's CDR3 is CASSSASGRPSSEQFF. CDR3 bases: TGTGCCAGTAGTTCCGCTAGCGGGAGGCCCTCCAGTGAGCAGTTCTTC. V usage is TRBV19 and J usage is TRBJ2-1; 11 nucleotides line up with TRBD2. The V and J ends lost 5 bases and 9 bases, in that order; junction bases with no gene match: 12. The germline gives CDR1 LNHDA, CDR2 SQIVND (reference sequence). The CDR3 loop spans 16 amino acids.

The CDR3 DNA follows: TGTGCTAGTGGTTTGGCCCCGTCGGGGGCCAACGTCCTGACTTTC. It is translated as CASGLAPSGANVLTF. This chain connects TRBV12-5 to TRBJ2-6, with D hard to call. CDR1 is LGHNT and CDR2 is FRNRAP in the germline V gene. V lost 1 base and J lost 4, with 8 bases in between. The CDR3 consists of 15 residues.

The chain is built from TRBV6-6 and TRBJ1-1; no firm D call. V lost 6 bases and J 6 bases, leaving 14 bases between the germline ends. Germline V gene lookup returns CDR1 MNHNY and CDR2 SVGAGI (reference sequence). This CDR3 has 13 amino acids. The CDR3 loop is CASRYRSGAEAFF. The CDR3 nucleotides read TGTGCCAGCAGGTACCGGTCGGGAGCTGAAGCTTTCTTT.

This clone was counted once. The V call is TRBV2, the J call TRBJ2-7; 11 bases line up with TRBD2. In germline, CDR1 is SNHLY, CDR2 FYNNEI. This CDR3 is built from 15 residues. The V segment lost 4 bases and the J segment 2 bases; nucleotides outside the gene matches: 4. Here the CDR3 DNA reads TGTGCCAGCAGTGTCTTAGCGGGAGGGGCCTACGAGCAGTACTTC. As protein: CASSVLAGGAYEQYF.

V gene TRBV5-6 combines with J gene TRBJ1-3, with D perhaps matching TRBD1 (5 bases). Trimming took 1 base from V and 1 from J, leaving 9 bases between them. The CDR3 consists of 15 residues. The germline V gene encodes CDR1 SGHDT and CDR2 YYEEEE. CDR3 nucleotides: TGTGCCAGCAGCTTGATTCGGGGGTCTGGAAACACCATATATTTT. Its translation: CASSLIRGSGNTIYF. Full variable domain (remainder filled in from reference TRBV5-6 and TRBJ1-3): DAGVTQSPTHLIKTRGQQVTLRCSPKSGHDTVSWYQQALGQGPQFIFQYYEEEERQRGNFPDRFSGHQFPNYSSELNVNALLLGDSALYLCASSLIRGSGNTIYFGEGSWLTVV.

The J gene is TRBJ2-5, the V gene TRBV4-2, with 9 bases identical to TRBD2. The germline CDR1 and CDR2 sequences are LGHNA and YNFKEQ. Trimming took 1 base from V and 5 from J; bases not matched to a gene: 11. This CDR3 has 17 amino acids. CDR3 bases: TGTGCCAGCAGCCAAGGGGGGCGGGAGGGCCGTCGGGAGACCCAGTACTTC. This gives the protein CASSQGGREGRRETQYF.

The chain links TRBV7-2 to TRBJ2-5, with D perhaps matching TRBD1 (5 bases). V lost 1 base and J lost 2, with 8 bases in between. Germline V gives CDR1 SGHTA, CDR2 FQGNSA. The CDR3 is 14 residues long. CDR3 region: CASSLGRAQETQYF. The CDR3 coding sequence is TGTGCCAGCAGCTTAGGCAGGGCTCAAGAGACCCAGTACTTC. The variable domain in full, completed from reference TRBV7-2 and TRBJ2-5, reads GAGVSQSPSNKVTEKGKDVELRCDPISGHTALYWYRQSLGQGLEFLIYFQGNSAPDKSGLPSDRFSAERTGGSVSTLTIQRTQQEDSAVYLCASSLGRAQETQYFGPGTRLLVL.

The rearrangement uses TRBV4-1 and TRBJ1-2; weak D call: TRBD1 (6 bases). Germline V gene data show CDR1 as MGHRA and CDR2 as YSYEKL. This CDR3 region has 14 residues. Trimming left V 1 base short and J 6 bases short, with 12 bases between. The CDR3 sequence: CASSQVGQGHGYTF. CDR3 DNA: TGCGCCAGCAGCCAAGTAGGGCAGGGGCATGGCTACACCTTC.

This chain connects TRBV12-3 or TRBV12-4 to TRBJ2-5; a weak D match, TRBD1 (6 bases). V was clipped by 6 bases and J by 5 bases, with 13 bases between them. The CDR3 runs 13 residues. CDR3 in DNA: TGTGCCAGCAGAAGGACAGTCGGGGAGACCCAGTACTTC. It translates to CASRRTVGETQYF.

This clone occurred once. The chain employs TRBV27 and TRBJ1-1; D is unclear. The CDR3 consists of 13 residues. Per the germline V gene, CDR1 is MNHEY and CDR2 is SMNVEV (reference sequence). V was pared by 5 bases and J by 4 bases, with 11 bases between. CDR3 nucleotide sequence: TGTGCCAGCAGTCGGAGGGTGGCCACTGAAGCTTTCTTT. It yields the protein CASSRRVATEAFF.

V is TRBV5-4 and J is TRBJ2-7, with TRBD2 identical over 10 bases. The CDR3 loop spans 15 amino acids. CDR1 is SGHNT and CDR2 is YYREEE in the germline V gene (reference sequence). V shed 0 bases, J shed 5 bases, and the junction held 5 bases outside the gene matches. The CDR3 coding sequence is TGTGCCAGCAGCTTGGATTGGACTAGCGGAAACGAGCAGTACTTC. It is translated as CASSLDWTSGNEQYF.

The CDR3 DNA sequence: TGTGCCAGCACCCGGGACAGGGGGTACGGCTACACCTTC. Encoded protein: CASTRDRGYGYTF. The chain combines TRBV7-2 with TRBJ1-2; the match to TRBD1 covers 11 bases. V gave up 7 bases and J gave up 8 bases; unmatched junction bases: 6. The CDR3 spans 13 residues. Germline CDR1 reads SGHTA; CDR2 reads FQGNSA.

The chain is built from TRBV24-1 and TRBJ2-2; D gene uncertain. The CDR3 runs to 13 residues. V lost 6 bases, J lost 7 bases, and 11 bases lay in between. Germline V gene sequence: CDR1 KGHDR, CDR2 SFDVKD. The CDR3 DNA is TGTGCCACCAGTTCATCCATCATCGGGGAGCTGTTTTTT. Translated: CATSSSIIGELFF.

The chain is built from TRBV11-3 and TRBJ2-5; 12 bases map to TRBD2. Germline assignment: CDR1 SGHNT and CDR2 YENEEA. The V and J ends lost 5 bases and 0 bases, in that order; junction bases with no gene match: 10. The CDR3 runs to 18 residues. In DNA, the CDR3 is TGTGCCAGCAGCCCAATACCTGGGACTAGCGGGTACCAAGAGACCCAGTACTTC. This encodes CASSPIPGTSGYQETQYF.

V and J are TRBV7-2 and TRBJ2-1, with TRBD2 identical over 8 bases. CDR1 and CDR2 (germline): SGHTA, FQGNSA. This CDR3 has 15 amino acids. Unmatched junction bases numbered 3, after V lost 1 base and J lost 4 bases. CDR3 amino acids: CASSLVGTRYNEQFF. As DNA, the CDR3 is TGTGCCAGCAGCTTAGTAGGGACTAGGTACAATGAGCAGTTCTTC.

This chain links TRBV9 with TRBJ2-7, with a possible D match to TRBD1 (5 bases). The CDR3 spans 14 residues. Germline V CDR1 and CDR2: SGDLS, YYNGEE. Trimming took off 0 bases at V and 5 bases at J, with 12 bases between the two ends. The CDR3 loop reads CASSVDSQGHEQYF. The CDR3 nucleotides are TGTGCCAGCAGCGTAGACTCGCAGGGCCACGAGCAGTACTTC. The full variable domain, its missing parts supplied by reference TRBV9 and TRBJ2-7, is DSGVTQTPKHLITATGQRVTLRCSPRSGDLSVYWYQQSLDQGLQFLIQYYNGEERAKGNILERFSAQQFPDLHSELNLSSLELGDSALYFCASSVDSQGHEQYFGPGTRLTVT.

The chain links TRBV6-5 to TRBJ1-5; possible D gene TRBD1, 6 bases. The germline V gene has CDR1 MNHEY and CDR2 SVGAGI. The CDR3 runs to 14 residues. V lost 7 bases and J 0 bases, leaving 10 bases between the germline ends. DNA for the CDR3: TGTGCCAGCAACAGGGCTTATAGCAATCAGCCCCAGCATTTT. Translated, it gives CASNRAYSNQPQHF.

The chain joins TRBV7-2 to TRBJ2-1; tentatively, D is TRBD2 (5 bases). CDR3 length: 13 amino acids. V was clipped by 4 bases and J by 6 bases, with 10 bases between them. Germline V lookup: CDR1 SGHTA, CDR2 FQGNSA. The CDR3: CASSSIRGNEQFF. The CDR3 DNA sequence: TGTGCCAGCAGCTCAATCCGGGGCAATGAGCAGTTCTTC.

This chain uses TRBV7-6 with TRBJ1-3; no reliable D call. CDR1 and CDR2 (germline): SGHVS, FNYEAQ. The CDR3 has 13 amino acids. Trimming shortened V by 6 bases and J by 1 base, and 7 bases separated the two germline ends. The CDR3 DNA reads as TGTGCCAGCAGGGGAGGGTCTGGAAACACCATATATTTT. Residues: CASRGGSGNTIYF.

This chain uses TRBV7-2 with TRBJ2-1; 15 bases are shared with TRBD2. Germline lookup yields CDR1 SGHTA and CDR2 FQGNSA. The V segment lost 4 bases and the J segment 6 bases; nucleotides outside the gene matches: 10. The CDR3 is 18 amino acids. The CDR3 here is CASSSRGWTSGRVNEQFF. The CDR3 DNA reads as TGTGCCAGCAGCTCCCGGGGGTGGACTAGCGGGAGGGTCAATGAGCAGTTCTTC.

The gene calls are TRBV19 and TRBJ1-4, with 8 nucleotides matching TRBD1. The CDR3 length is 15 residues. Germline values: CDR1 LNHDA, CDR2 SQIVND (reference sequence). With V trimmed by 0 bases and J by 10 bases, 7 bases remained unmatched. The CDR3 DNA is TGTGCCAGTAGTATAGAAGGGACAGGAGTAGGAAAACTGTTTTTT. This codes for CASSIEGTGVGKLFF. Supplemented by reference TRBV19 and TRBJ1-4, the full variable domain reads DGGITQSPKYLFRKEGQNVTLSCEQNLNHDAMYWYRQDPGQGLRLIYYSQIVNDFQKGDIAEGYSVSREKKESFPLTVTSAQKNPTAFYLCASSIEGTGVGKLFFGSGTQLSVL.

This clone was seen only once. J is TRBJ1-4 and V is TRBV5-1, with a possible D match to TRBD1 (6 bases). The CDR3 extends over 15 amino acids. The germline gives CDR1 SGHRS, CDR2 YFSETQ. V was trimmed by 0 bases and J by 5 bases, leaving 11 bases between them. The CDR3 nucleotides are TGCGCCAGCAGCTTGGAAACAGGGAAAAATGAAAAACTGTTTTTT. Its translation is CASSLETGKNEKLFF. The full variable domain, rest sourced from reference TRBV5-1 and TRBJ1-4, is KAGVTQTPRYLIKTRGQQVTLSCSPISGHRSVSWYQQTPGQGLQFLFEYFSETQRNKGNFPGRFSGRQFSNSRSEMNVSTLELGDSALYLCASSLETGKNEKLFFGSGTQLSVL.